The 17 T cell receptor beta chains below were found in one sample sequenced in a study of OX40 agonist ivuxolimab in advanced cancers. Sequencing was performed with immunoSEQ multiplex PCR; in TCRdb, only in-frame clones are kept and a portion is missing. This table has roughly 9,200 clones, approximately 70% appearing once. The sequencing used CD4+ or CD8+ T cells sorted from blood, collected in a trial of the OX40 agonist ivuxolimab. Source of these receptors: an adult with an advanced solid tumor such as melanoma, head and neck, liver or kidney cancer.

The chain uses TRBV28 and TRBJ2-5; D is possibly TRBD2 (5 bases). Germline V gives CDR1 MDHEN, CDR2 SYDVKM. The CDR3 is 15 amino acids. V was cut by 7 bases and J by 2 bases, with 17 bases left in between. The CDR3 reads CASKDFVGLQETQYF. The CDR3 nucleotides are TGTGCCAGCAAGGACTTTGTGGGCCTACAAGAGACCCAGTACTTC.

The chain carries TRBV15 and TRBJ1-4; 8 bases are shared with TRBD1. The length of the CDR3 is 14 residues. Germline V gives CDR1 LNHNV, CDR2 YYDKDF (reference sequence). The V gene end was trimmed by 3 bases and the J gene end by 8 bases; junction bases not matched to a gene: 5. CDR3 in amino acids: CATSSGQGREKLFF. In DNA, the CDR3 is TGTGCCACCAGCAGCGGACAGGGCCGGGAAAAACTGTTTTTT. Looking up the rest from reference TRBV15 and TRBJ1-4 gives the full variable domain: DAMVIQNPRYQVTQFGKPVTLSCSQTLNHNVMYWYQQKSSQAPKLLFHYYDKDFNNEADTPDNFQSRRPNTSFCFLDIRSPGLGDTAMYLCATSSGQGREKLFFGSGTQLSVL.

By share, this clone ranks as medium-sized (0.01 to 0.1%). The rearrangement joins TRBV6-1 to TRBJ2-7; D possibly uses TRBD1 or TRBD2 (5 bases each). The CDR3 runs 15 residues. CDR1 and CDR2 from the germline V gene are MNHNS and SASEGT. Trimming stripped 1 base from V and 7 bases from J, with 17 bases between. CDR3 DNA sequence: TGTGCCAGCAGTGAAGGCAACCGGGGCCGAATGGAGCAGTACTTC. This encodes CASSEGNRGRMEQYF.

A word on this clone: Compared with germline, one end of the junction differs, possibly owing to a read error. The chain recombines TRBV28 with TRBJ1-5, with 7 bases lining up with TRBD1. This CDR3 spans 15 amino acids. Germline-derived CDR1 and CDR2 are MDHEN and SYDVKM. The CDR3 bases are TGTGCCAGCAGTTTTCCAGGGGGGGGGCAATCAGCCCCAGCATTT. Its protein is CASSFPGGGQSAPAF.

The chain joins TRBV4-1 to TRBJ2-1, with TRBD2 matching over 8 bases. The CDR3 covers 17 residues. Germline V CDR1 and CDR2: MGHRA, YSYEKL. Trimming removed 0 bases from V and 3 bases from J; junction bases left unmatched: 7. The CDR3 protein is CASSQEAPAGVYNEQFF. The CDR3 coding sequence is TGCGCCAGCAGCCAAGAGGCCCCAGCGGGAGTCTACAATGAGCAGTTCTTC.

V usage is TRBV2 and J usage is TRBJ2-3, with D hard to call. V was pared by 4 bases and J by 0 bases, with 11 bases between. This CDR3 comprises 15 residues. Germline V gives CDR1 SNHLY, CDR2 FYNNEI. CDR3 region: CASSALGASTDTQYF. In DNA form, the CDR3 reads TGTGCCAGCAGTGCCCTAGGAGCAAGCACAGATACGCAGTATTTT.

The CDR3 loop is CASSMGQLNTEAFF. CDR3 in DNA: TGTGCCAGCAGCATGGGACAGCTGAACACTGAAGCTTTCTTT. The chain is built from TRBV2 and TRBJ1-1, with 7 bases lining up with TRBD1. The CDR3 loop spans 14 amino acids. V shed 6 bases, J shed 0 bases, and the junction held 4 bases outside the gene matches. The V gene's germline CDR1 is SNHLY and CDR2 FYNNEI. Full variable domain (remainder filled in from reference TRBV2 and TRBJ1-1): EPEVTQTPSHQVTQMGQEVILRCVPISNHLYFYWYRQILGQKVEFLVSFYNNEISEKSEIFDDQFSVERPDGSNFTLKIRSTKLEDSAMYFCASSMGQLNTEAFFGQGTRLTVV.

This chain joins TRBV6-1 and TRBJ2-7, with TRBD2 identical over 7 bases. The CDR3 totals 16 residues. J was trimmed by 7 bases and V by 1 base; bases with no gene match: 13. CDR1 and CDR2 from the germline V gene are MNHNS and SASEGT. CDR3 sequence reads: CASSEGGRGPLQEQYF. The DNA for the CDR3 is TGTGCCAGCAGTGAAGGAGGGAGGGGACCCCTTCAGGAGCAGTACTTC.

The CDR3 DNA follows: TGTGCCAGCAGCCAGGCCCCCACAGGGCATGAGCAGTTCTTC. Its protein is CASSQAPTGHEQFF. The rearrangement links TRBV5-6 to TRBJ2-1; D possibly corresponds to TRBD1 (6 bases). The germline V gene encodes CDR1 SGHDT and CDR2 YYEEEE. CDR3 length equals 14 residues. Trimming pared 4 bases from V and 8 bases from J, leaving 16 bases between. Supplemented by reference TRBV5-6 and TRBJ2-1, the full variable domain reads DAGVTQSPTHLIKTRGQQVTLRCSPKSGHDTVSWYQQALGQGPQFIFQYYEEEERQRGNFPDRFSGHQFPNYSSELNVNALLLGDSALYLCASSQAPTGHEQFFGPGTRLTVL.

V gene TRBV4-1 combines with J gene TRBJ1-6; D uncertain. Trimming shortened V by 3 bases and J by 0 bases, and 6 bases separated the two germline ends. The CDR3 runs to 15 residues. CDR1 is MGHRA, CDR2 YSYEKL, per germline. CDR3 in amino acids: CASSHWDSYNSPLHF. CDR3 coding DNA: TGCGCCAGCAGCCATTGGGACTCCTATAATTCACCCCTCCACTTT.

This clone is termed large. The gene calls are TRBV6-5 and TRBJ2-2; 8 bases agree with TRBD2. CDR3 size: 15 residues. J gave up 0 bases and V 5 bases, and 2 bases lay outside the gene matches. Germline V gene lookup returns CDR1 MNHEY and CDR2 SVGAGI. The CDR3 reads CASSLTSANTGELFF. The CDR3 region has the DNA TGTGCCAGCAGTCTGACTAGCGCGAACACCGGGGAGCTGTTTTTT.

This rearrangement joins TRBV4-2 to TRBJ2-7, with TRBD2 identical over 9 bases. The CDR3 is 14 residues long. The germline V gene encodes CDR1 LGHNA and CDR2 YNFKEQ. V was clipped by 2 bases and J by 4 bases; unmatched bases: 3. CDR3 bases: TGTGCCAGCAGCCAACTAGCGGGGAAGTACGAGCAGTACTTC. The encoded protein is CASSQLAGKYEQYF.

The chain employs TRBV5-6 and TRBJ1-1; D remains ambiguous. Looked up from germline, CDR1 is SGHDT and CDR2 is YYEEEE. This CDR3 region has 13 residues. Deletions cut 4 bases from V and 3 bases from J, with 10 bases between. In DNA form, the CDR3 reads TGTGCCAGCAGCATGGCCAGCTACACTGAAGCTTTCTTT. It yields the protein CASSMASYTEAFF.

In nucleotides, the CDR3 is TGTGCCAGCAGTTTAGTGGGCGGGCAGCCCCAGCATTTT. It yields the protein CASSLVGGQPQHF. The chain has TRBV28 and TRBJ1-5; D remains ambiguous. CDR1 and CDR2 from the germline V gene are MDHEN and SYDVKM. Trimming pared 2 bases from V and 7 bases from J, leaving 9 bases between. There are 13 residues in the CDR3.

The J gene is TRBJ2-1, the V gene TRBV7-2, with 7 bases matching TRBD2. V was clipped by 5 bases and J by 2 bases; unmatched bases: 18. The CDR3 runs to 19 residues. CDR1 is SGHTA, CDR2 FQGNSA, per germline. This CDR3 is CASSQHPTLAITTYNEQFF. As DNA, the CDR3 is TGTGCCAGCAGCCAACACCCCACACTAGCGATCACCACCTACAATGAGCAGTTCTTC.

The CDR3 bases are TGTGCCAGCAGCTTATTCATATTTGCGGGAGAAACCGGGGAGCTGTTTTTT. Its protein is CASSLFIFAGETGELFF. V and J are TRBV7-2 and TRBJ2-2; TRBD2 matches 7 bases. With V trimmed by 2 bases and J by 5 bases, 11 bases remained unmatched. This CDR3 has 17 residues. Germline V CDR1 and CDR2: SGHTA, FQGNSA.

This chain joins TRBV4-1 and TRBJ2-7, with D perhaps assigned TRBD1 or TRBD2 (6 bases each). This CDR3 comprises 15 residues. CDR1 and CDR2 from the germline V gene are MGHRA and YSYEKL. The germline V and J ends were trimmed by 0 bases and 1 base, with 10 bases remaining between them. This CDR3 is CASSQEGGGSYEQYF. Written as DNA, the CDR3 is TGCGCCAGCAGCCAAGAGGGGGGCGGGTCCTACGAGCAGTACTTC.